The 29 T cell receptor beta chains below come from one sample, sequenced in a study of cytomegalovirus exposure and HLA in healthy donors. Primers: 60 Vbeta forward and 13 Jbeta reverse. Assay used: immunoSEQ multiplex PCR; TCRdb lists only in-frame clones, some missing. The table records roughly 230,000 clones, about 93% of them present only once. The sequencing sample was made of PBMCs. The receptors here all came from a girl aged 2-10 years in good health and CMV-seronegative.

The J gene is TRBJ2-4, the V gene TRBV2; D possibly corresponds to TRBD2 (6 bases). The V gene's germline CDR1 is SNHLY and CDR2 FYNNEI. The V end lost 2 bases, the J end lost 4 bases, and 18 bases lay between the germline ends. The CDR3 totals 17 residues. The CDR3 region is CASSELQTRGLKNIQYF. The CDR3 DNA is TGTGCCAGCAGTGAACTCCAGACCCGTGGACTAAAAAACATTCAGTACTTC.

The rearrangement uses TRBV9 and TRBJ2-3; 8 bases fit TRBD2. The CDR3 runs to 14 residues. Germline assignment: CDR1 SGDLS and CDR2 YYNGEE. The V gene end was trimmed by 4 bases and the J gene end by 6 bases; junction bases not matched to a gene: 7. This CDR3 is CASSSGLGADTQYF. CDR3 nucleotides: TGTGCCAGCAGCTCGGGACTAGGGGCCGATACGCAGTATTTT. Combining the CDR3 with reference TRBV9 and TRBJ2-3 gives the whole variable domain DSGVTQTPKHLITATGQRVTLRCSPRSGDLSVYWYQQSLDQGLQFLIQYYNGEERAKGNILERFSAQQFPDLHSELNLSSLELGDSALYFCASSSGLGADTQYFGPGTRLTVL.

This chain connects TRBV7-8 to TRBJ1-2; TRBD1 matches at 7 bases. Germline V CDR1 and CDR2: SGHVS, FQNEAQ. Trimming removed 5 bases from V and 0 bases from J; junction bases left unmatched: 6. The CDR3 is 15 residues long. CDR3 region: CASSLDRVTNYGYTF. The CDR3, as DNA: TGTGCCAGCAGCCTCGACAGGGTCACTAACTATGGCTACACCTTC.

The chain recombines TRBV19 with TRBJ2-5; D is possibly TRBD1 (6 bases). Germline lookup yields CDR1 LNHDA and CDR2 SQIVND (reference sequence). This CDR3 comprises 15 residues. Trimming took off 6 bases at V and 0 bases at J, with 14 bases between the two ends. CDR3 in amino acids: CASSNPGQYQETQYF. In DNA form, the CDR3 reads TGTGCCAGTAGCAACCCCGGACAGTACCAAGAGACCCAGTACTTC.

In this sample, this clone turned up a few times. CDR3 nucleotide sequence: TGTGCCAGCAGCGAAGGACAGGGCAGCGAAAAACTGTTTTTT. It encodes CASSEGQGSEKLFF. The J gene is TRBJ1-4, the V gene TRBV9; 8 nucleotides match TRBD1. The CDR3 loop spans 14 amino acids. The V gene end was trimmed by 3 bases and the J gene end by 8 bases; junction bases not matched to a gene: 6. The germline gives CDR1 SGDLS, CDR2 YYNGEE.

The chain employs TRBV5-1 and TRBJ1-4; TRBD1 matches 7 bases. V lost 0 bases to trimming and J lost 0 bases; unmatched junction nucleotides: 8. Germline V gene lookup returns CDR1 SGHRS and CDR2 YFSETQ. The CDR3 loop spans 18 amino acids. CDR3 protein: CASSLGAGGTATNEKLFF. The CDR3 bases are TGCGCCAGCAGCTTGGGAGCAGGGGGTACAGCAACTAATGAAAAACTGTTTTTT.

V is TRBV7-6 and J is TRBJ1-6; TRBD1 agrees at 7 bases. Germline CDR1 and CDR2: SGHVS and FNYEAQ. The CDR3 loop spans 15 amino acids. The J segment lost 7 bases and the V segment lost 0 bases, leaving 3 bases of the junction unmatched. CDR3 sequence (DNA): TGTGCCAGCAGCTTAGCGGCAGGGGGGAATTCACCCCTCCACTTT. Protein: CASSLAAGGNSPLHF.

A few counts support this clone. The chain employs TRBV7-8 and TRBJ2-2; TRBD2 aligns across 7 bases. This CDR3 is built from 17 residues. With V trimmed by 2 bases and J by 2 bases, 8 bases remained unmatched. Germline-derived CDR1 and CDR2 are SGHVS and FQNEAQ. CDR3 sequence reads: CASSLSGGSKNTGELFF. As DNA, the CDR3 is TGTGCCAGCAGCTTAAGTGGCGGGAGTAAAAACACCGGGGAGCTGTTTTTT.

This clone has a single count. The V and J genes are TRBV29-1 and TRBJ2-7; D perhaps matches TRBD2 (5 bases). Germline-derived CDR1 and CDR2 are SQVTM and ANQGSEA. This CDR3 has 13 residues. The V gene lost 6 bases and the J gene lost 0 bases, with 12 bases spanning the gap. Written as DNA, the CDR3 is TGCAGCGTCAGTCCCGGGATCTCCTACGAGCAGTACTTC. Residues: CSVSPGISYEQYF.

The chain has TRBV4-2 and TRBJ2-1; 11 bases agree with TRBD2. With V trimmed by 3 bases and J by 0 bases, 4 bases remained unmatched. CDR3 length: 17 amino acids. The germline V gene encodes CDR1 LGHNA and CDR2 YNFKEQ. Here the CDR3 reads CASSHPSGGSSYNEQFF. CDR3 nucleotide sequence: TGTGCCAGCAGCCACCCTAGCGGGGGGAGCTCCTACAATGAGCAGTTCTTC.

This chain links TRBV5-4 with TRBJ2-5, with 10 bases that match TRBD2. With 1 base clipped from V and 5 bases from J, the junction kept 2 bases outside the gene matches. The CDR3 has 14 residues. Germline-derived CDR1 and CDR2 are SGHNT and YYREEE (reference sequence). CDR3 DNA: TGTGCCAGCAGCTTGACTAGCGGGGCGGAGACCCAGTACTTC. Encoded protein: CASSLTSGAETQYF.

The J gene is TRBJ2-5, the V gene TRBV5-1, with 8 bases lining up with TRBD1. The DNA end lines up better with TRBJ2-7; the J call may be wrong. The germline CDR1 and CDR2 sequences are SGHRS and YFSETQ. The CDR3 totals 17 residues. CDR3 protein: CASRPIGGSDRAYEQYF. CDR3 DNA sequence: TGCGCCAGCAGACCAATAGGGGGGTCGGACAGGGCCTACGAGCAGTACTTC.

This clone was detected only once. V is TRBV18 and J is TRBJ1-1; the D is unclear. Per germline, CDR1 KGHSH and CDR2 LQKENI. This CDR3 contains 14 residues. V was clipped by 1 base and J by 10 bases, with 16 bases between them. CDR3 DNA sequence: TGTGCCAGCTCACCACGAGGCGGATGTCTTGGAGCTTTCTTT. This sequence encodes CASSPRGGCLGAFF.

The V gene is TRBV6-1, the J gene TRBJ1-1; a weak D match, TRBD1 (5 bases). The CDR3 totals 11 residues. Trimming removed 4 bases from V and 8 bases from J, with 8 bases in between. The germline V gene encodes CDR1 MNHNS and CDR2 SASEGT. The CDR3 reads CASSGGREAFF. CDR3 DNA sequence: TGTGCCAGCAGTGGGGGCCGAGAAGCTTTCTTT.

The chain has TRBV6-1 and TRBJ2-1, with a possible D match to TRBD2 (7 bases). Germline CDR1 and CDR2: MNHNS and SASEGT. V lost 7 bases and J lost 14, with 18 bases in between. The CDR3 loop spans 12 amino acids. As DNA, the CDR3 is TGTGCCAGCACCGGGGGGCTCGGGCTTAAGTTCTTC. It translates to CASTGGLGLKFF.

The chain is built from TRBV28 and TRBJ2-3, with 8 bases identical to TRBD1. Germline CDR1 and CDR2: MDHEN and SYDVKM. J lost 3 bases, V lost 5 bases, and 4 bases had no gene match. CDR3 size: 14 residues. The CDR3: CASSTGGGTDTQYF. The CDR3 DNA follows: TGTGCCAGCAGTACAGGGGGTGGGACAGATACGCAGTATTTT.

The V call is TRBV30, the J call TRBJ2-3; weak D call: TRBD2 (5 bases). Germline V gene lookup returns CDR1 GTSNPN and CDR2 SVGIG (reference sequence). The CDR3 runs 12 residues. V shed 2 bases and J shed 4 bases, with 7 bases lying between them. The DNA for the CDR3 is TGTGCCTGGAGTTTGGGAGCAGATACGCAGTATTTT. This sequence encodes CAWSLGADTQYF.

A word on this clone: The sample contains more than one DNA sequence encoding this CDR3. The rearrangement uses TRBV27 and TRBJ1-5; D possibly corresponds to TRBD1 (5 bases). Deletions cut 6 bases from V and 0 bases from J, with 6 bases between. The CDR3 spans 13 residues. Germline values: CDR1 MNHEY, CDR2 SMNVEV (reference sequence). The CDR3 sequence is CASRGHSNQPQHF. The CDR3 region has the DNA TGTGCCAGCAGGGGGCATAGCAATCAGCCCCAGCATTTT.

The chain employs TRBV6-5 and TRBJ1-3; D gene ambiguous. Trimming cost V 7 bases and J 4 bases, with 8 bases left between them. The CDR3 spans 12 residues. Germline CDR1 is MNHEY and CDR2 is SVGAGI. The CDR3 nucleotides are TGTGCCAGCACTACGGGAGGAAACACCATATATTTT. It specifies CASTTGGNTIYF.

The sample holds one count of this clone. This rearrangement joins TRBV27 to TRBJ1-6; TRBD1 agrees at 9 bases. CDR1 and CDR2 (germline): MNHEY, SMNVEV (reference sequence). The CDR3 extends over 19 amino acids. Unmatched junction bases numbered 17, after V lost 5 bases and J lost 6 bases. Here the CDR3 reads CASSPYPYPGQGFNSPLHF. CDR3 DNA: TGTGCCAGCAGTCCATACCCCTACCCGGGACAGGGCTTTAATTCACCCCTCCACTTT.

The CDR3 reads CASSLASGNFYEQYF. The CDR3 DNA follows: TGTGCCAGCAGTCTCGCTAGCGGAAACTTCTACGAGCAGTACTTC. The rearrangement uses TRBV27 and TRBJ2-7, with 7 nucleotides matching TRBD2. The CDR3 loop spans 15 amino acids. Trimming at V came to 5 bases and at J to 3 bases, leaving 10 bases not matched to a gene. Germline lookup yields CDR1 MNHEY and CDR2 SMNVEV (reference sequence).

The V and J genes are TRBV18 and TRBJ2-1; 7 bases match TRBD2. Germline lookup yields CDR1 KGHSH and CDR2 LQKENI. The CDR3 sequence is 18 residues long. V lost 3 bases, J lost 8 bases, and 19 bases stayed unmatched. The chain's CDR3 is CASSPCWGGSGCQDEQFF. DNA of the CDR3: TGTGCCAGCTCACCCTGTTGGGGCGGGAGTGGGTGTCAGGATGAGCAGTTCTTC.

The J gene is TRBJ2-4, the V gene TRBV4-1, with 13 positions matching TRBD2. CDR3 size: 20 residues. Trimming at V came to 0 bases and at J to 2 bases, leaving 10 bases not matched to a gene. Per the germline V gene, CDR1 is MGHRA and CDR2 is YSYEKL. This CDR3 reads CASSQDRLAGGANSKNIQYF. The CDR3 DNA is TGCGCCAGCAGCCAAGACCGACTAGCGGGGGGCGCTAATTCCAAAAACATTCAGTACTTC.

V and J are TRBV10-3 and TRBJ2-5; perhaps TRBD2 as D (6 bases). The CDR3 sequence is 13 residues long. CDR1 ENHRY and CDR2 SYGVKD come from the germline V gene. V was pared by 5 bases and J by 4 bases, with 11 bases between. The CDR3 nucleotides read TGTGCCATCAGTACCGGGAGAACAGAGACCCAGTACTTC. This encodes CAISTGRTETQYF.

The V call is TRBV11-2, the J call TRBJ2-2; D uncertain. The germline V and J ends were trimmed by 1 base and 4 bases, with 13 bases remaining between them. The CDR3 is 16 amino acids. CDR1 and CDR2 from the germline V gene are SGHAT and FQNNGV. The CDR3 region has the DNA TGTGCCAGCAGCTTAGCCCCGCCGGGTCCCACCGGGGAGCTGTTTTTT. This sequence encodes CASSLAPPGPTGELFF.

Written as DNA, the CDR3 is TGTGCCAGTAGTGACATCTCTGGAAACACCATATATTTT. Encoded protein: CASSDISGNTIYF. The chain employs TRBV19 and TRBJ1-3, with unresolved D. This CDR3 has 13 residues. With 5 bases removed from V and 0 bases from J, the gap between germline ends came to 5 bases. CDR1 LNHDA and CDR2 SQIVND come from the germline V gene (reference sequence).

DNA of the CDR3: TGTGCCAGCATCGATTCGGGGACAGACACAGATACGCAGTATTTT. The encoded protein is CASIDSGTDTDTQYF. The chain employs TRBV28 and TRBJ2-3, with 7 positions matching TRBD1. The CDR3 contains 15 residues. CDR1 is MDHEN and CDR2 is SYDVKM in the germline V gene. The V gene end was trimmed by 7 bases and the J gene end by 2 bases; junction bases not matched to a gene: 9. Using reference TRBV28 and TRBJ2-3 for the parts outside the CDR3, the full variable domain is DVKVTQSSRYLVKRTGEKVFLECVQDMDHENMFWYRQDPGLGLRLIYFSYDVKMKEKGDIPEGYSVSREKKERFSLILESASTNQTSMYLCASIDSGTDTDTQYFGPGTRLTVL.

The chain uses TRBV5-1 and TRBJ2-1, with TRBD2 matching over 12 bases. Trimming removed 3 bases from V and 2 bases from J; junction bases left unmatched: 9. This CDR3 is 18 amino acids long. Germline V gene data show CDR1 as SGHRS and CDR2 as YFSETQ. CDR3 sequence reads: CASSYWDGLAGTYNEQFF. DNA of the CDR3: TGCGCCAGCAGCTATTGGGATGGACTAGCGGGGACCTACAATGAGCAGTTCTTC.

The chain carries TRBV6-6 and TRBJ2-3; 9 positions match TRBD2. Germline-derived CDR1 and CDR2 are MNHNY and SVGAGI (reference sequence). The CDR3 extends over 14 amino acids. Losses at the gene ends were 4 bases for V and 1 base for J; bases not matched to a gene: 0. CDR3 DNA sequence: TGTGCCAGCAGTTGGACTAGCGGCACAGATACGCAGTATTTT. Its protein product is CASSWTSGTDTQYF.